Listed below are T cell receptor beta chains from one sample, sequenced in a study of CD8+CD57+ T cells in acquired aplastic anemia. TCRdb re-called the reads through MiXCR, storing one row per CDR3 protein. The sample comprises hundreds of thousands of distinct CDR3 sequences, approximately 70% of which are singletons, and 4% rests with the top ten. Sequencing was done on a sample of sorted CD4+, CD8+, or CD8+CD57+ T cells (not recorded which) from PBMCs. These receptors were taken from a human donor in good health, serving as a control. Both conserved end residues are part of each CDR3. D genes are given only for firm matches. Only some rows state a clone size, as once, few, many or a class for expanded clones.

v_gene	j_gene	len	d_gene	abundance	CDR3nt	CDR3aa
TRBV6-5	TRBJ2-3	14	NA	many	TGTGCCAGCAGTTACTGGCAGGGCTCAGATACGCAGTATTTT	CASSYWQGSDTQYF
TRBV9	TRBJ2-3	14	TRBD1	many	TGTGCCAGCAGGGGACCGACAGGGGGAGATACGCAGTATTTT	CASRGPTGGDTQYF
TRBV7-9	TRBJ2-7	18	TRBD1	NA	TGTGCCAGCAGCTTAACAGGGGCTATGGGTTACGAGCAGTACGAGCAGTACTTC	CASSLTGAMGYEQYEQYF
TRBV9	TRBJ2-2	15	TRBD2	NA	TGTGCCAGTGCATATAGCGGGGGTCACACCGGGGAGCTGTTTTTT	CASAYSGGHTGELFF
TRBV25-1	TRBJ2-1	15	NA	many	TGTGCCAGCAGTGACAGGACTACCGTTGAAAATGAGCAGTTCTTC	CASSDRTTVENEQFF
TRBV15	TRBJ1-1	17	NA	many	TGTGCCACCAGCAGAACTCTGGGGGGTATCATGAACACTGAAGCTTTCTTT	CATSRTLGGIMNTEAFF
TRBV19	TRBJ2-3	15	NA	NA	TGTGCCAGTAGTATAAATCCTAAGCTAAGAGATACGCAGTATTTT	CASSINPKLRDTQYF
TRBV9	TRBJ1-6	14	NA	NA	TGTGCCAGCAGCGGGGGGACGTCTGGAAAAACCATATACTTT	CASSGGTSGKTIYF
TRBV6-5	TRBJ1-3	13	NA	few	TGTGCCAGCAGTCACACGGGACCCAACACCATATATTTT	CASSHTGPNTIYF
TRBV2	TRBJ1-2	12	NA	many	TGTGCCAGCAGTGAAGGGGGGAGCGGCTACACCTTC	CASSEGGSGYTF
TRBV7-9	TRBJ2-1	16	TRBD2	many	TGTGCCAGCAGCTTTCAAAGAAGCGGGGGGAGCGATGAGCAGTTCTTC	CASSFQRSGGSDEQFF
TRBV7-3	TRBJ1-2	17	NA	NA	TGTGCCAGCAGCTTAGAGGACACGAGGACTGAAGCTTTCGGCTACACCTTC	CASSLEDTRTEAFGYTF
TRBV7-2	TRBJ1-3	14	NA	NA	TGTGCCAGCAGCTTAGCAGGACCGGGGGGTGAAAAACTGTTT	CASSLAGPGGEKLF
TRBV20-1	TRBJ1-2	13	TRBD1	NA	TGCAGTGCGAGGACAGGGTTAAGCTCTGGAAACACCTTC	CSARTGLSSGNTF
TRBV7-9	TRBJ2-5	11	NA	NA	TGTGCCAGCAGTCAAACGGAGACCCAGTACTTC	CASSQTETQYF
TRBV12-3/TRBV12-4	TRBJ1-5	13	NA	many	TGTGCCAGCAGCTACAGGGTCTATCAGCCCCAGCATTTT	CASSYRVYQPQHF
TRBV12-5	TRBJ2-7	14	TRBD2	few	TGTGCCAGCAGCGTAGAGGGACTAGTCTACGAGCAGTACTTC	CASSVEGLVYEQYF
TRBV25-1	TRBJ1-6	15	TRBD1	NA	TGTGCCAGCAGTGGGGGACAGGGGCGCTCCTACCCGCTCCACTTC	CASSGGQGRSYPLHF
TRBV30	TRBJ2-3	16	TRBD1	NA	TGTGCCTGGAAAGGGGGCCCTAGGGGCTTCACAGATACGCAGTATTTT	CAWKGGPRGFTDTQYF
TRBV6-5	TRBJ1-4	13	NA	NA	TGTGCCAACACGTCAGGTCAGAATGAAAACCTGTTTTTT	CANTSGQNENLFF
TRBV5-1	TRBJ2-3	14	TRBD1	once	TGCGCCAGCTGCTCGACAGGGGGCGATCATCCCCAGTATTTT	CASCSTGGDHPQYF
TRBV2	TRBJ2-2	15	TRBD1	NA	TGTGCCAGCACGTCGGGACAGGGATACACCGGGGAGCTGTTTTTT	CASTSGQGYTGELFF
TRBV20-1	TRBJ1-2	13	TRBD1	many	TGCAGTGCTAGGCAGGGGGTGGACTATGGCTACACCTTC	CSARQGVDYGYTF
TRBV7-8	TRBJ1-4	17	NA	NA	TGTGCCAGCAGCTTAGTCCGACAGGCCGGGGAAAATGAAAAACTGTTTTTT	CASSLVRQAGENEKLFF
TRBV7-2	TRBJ1-6	15	NA	NA	TGTGCCAGCAGCTTGGAGGGCGGTCGTAATTCACCCCTCCACTTT	CASSLEGGRNSPLHF
TRBV2	TRBJ2-1	15	NA	NA	TGTGGCAGCTCTGTGCTAGCTGCTAGGGGCAATGAGCAGTTCTTC	CGSSVLAARGNEQFF
TRBV7-2	TRBJ2-7	16	NA	once	TGTGCCAGCAGCCTAGGAGTAGGGGGGTTGGGGTCCGAGCAGTACTTC	CASSLGVGGLGSEQYF
TRBV10-2	TRBJ1-1	14	NA	NA	TGCGCCAGCATCTTCGACGTTGGGAACACTGAAGCTTTCTTT	CASIFDVGNTEAFF
TRBV2	TRBJ1-1	15	NA	NA	TGTGCCAGCCTAAGGAACGGCCCGATGAACACTGAAGCTTTCTTT	CASLRNGPMNTEAFF
TRBV12-3/TRBV12-4	TRBJ1-2	13	TRBD1	NA	TGTGCCAGCAGGTTGACAGGGACATATGGCTACACCTTC	CASRLTGTYGYTF
TRBV20-1	TRBJ1-2	13	NA	once	TGCAGCGCTCGAGATCAGGGAAACGGGGGCTACACCTTC	CSARDQGNGGYTF
TRBV5-1	TRBJ2-7	13	NA	NA	TGCGCCAGCACCGGCACAGCTACCTACGAGCAGTACTTC	CASTGTATYEQYF
TRBV11-1	TRBJ1-2	18	TRBD1	NA	TGTGCCAGCAGCTTAATATCCAGGGGGCAGGACAGTAACTATGGCTACACCTTC	CASSLISRGQDSNYGYTF
TRBV7-9	TRBJ2-7	11	NA	NA	TGTGCCAACGTTGATGCCTACGAGCAGTACTTC	CANVDAYEQYF
TRBV5-1	TRBJ1-2	16	NA	NA	TGCGCCAGCAGCTTGACAGGGTTAAACACAAACTATGGCTACACCTTC	CASSLTGLNTNYGYTF
TRBV9	TRBJ1-4	14	NA	NA	TGTGCCAGCAGCGTATCGGGACGAGTCTACGAGCTGTTTTTT	CASSVSGRVYELFF
TRBV11-2	TRBJ2-7	15	TRBD1	NA	TGTGCCAGCAGCATAGATACAACAGGGGGCTACGAGCAGTACTTC	CASSIDTTGGYEQYF
TRBV9	TRBJ2-7	14	TRBD1	NA	TGTGCCAGCAGCGCGGCTCCGGGACAGGGCTCCTACGACTTC	CASSAAPGQGSYDF
TRBV7-2	TRBJ2-3	14	NA	NA	TGCGCCAGCAGCTTCGGGGTAGGGGGAGATACGCAGTATTTT	CASSFGVGGDTQYF
TRBV20-1	TRBJ2-3	13	TRBD1	many	TGCAGTGCTCGACAGGGGAGGTCAGATACGCAGTATTTT	CSARQGRSDTQYF
TRBV2	TRBJ2-3	18	TRBD2	NA	TGTGCCAGCAGTACCGGGACTAGCGGGGGGGCCGGCACAGATACGCAGTATTTT	CASSTGTSGGAGTDTQYF
TRBV4-1	TRBJ1-2	15	NA	NA	TGCGCCAGCAAACGGGACTCAGGGAGCGTCTATGGCTACACCTTC	CASKRDSGSVYGYTF
TRBV7-2	TRBJ2-7	15	NA	NA	TGTGCCAGCAGCTTACCGGGTCATTCCCCCTACGGGCAATACTTC	CASSLPGHSPYGQYF
TRBV19	TRBJ2-2	16	NA	NA	TGTGCCAGTGGGCGGACAGAAGGCTTGGGCGCCGGGGAGCTGTTTTTT	CASGRTEGLGAGELFF
TRBV4-3	TRBJ2-3	18	TRBD2	many	TGCGCCAGCAGCCAAGGACTAGCGGGGGAAGCTAGCACAGATACGCAGTATTTT	CASSQGLAGEASTDTQYF
TRBV9	TRBJ2-7	13	NA	NA	TGTGCCAGCAGCTTAGCTGGGGCCTCCGAGCAGTACTTC	CASSLAGASEQYF
TRBV15	TRBJ2-7	13	TRBD1	few	TGTGCCACCAGCAGAGACAGGGGGAACGAGCAGTACTTC	CATSRDRGNEQYF
TRBV19	TRBJ2-1	14	NA	NA	TGTGCCAGTTTGGACCCTCGCATTCACAATGAGCAGTTCTTC	CASLDPRIHNEQFF
TRBV29-1	TRBJ2-5	15	NA	many	TGCAGCGTTAACTCGGGATTCAGGGCGGGGGAGACCCAGTACTTC	CSVNSGFRAGETQYF
TRBV7-7	TRBJ2-3	10	NA	NA	TGTGCCAGCAGCTTATCTATCAGGGAGTTT	CASSLSIREF
TRBV2	TRBJ1-1	14	NA	NA	TGTGCCAGCAGCTTAGAGGATACTAGGACTGAAGATTTCTTT	CASSLEDTRTEDFF
TRBV12-3/TRBV12-4	TRBJ1-4	15	NA	NA	TGTGCCAGCAGTTTAGTGGCGAACGGACGTGAAAATCTGTTTTTT	CASSLVANGRENLFF
TRBV20-1	TRBJ2-7	14	TRBD2	many	TGCAGTGCTGTCTCTAGCGGGGGGGCCTACGAGCAGTACTTC	CSAVSSGGAYEQYF
TRBV14	TRBJ2-3	13	NA	NA	TGTGCCAGCAGCCAAGGGTCCGATTATACGCAGTATTTT	CASSQGSDYTQYF
TRBV5-1	TRBJ1-2	12	TRBD1	NA	TGCGCCAGCAGCCTTAGACAGGGTTACGACACCTTC	CASSLRQGYDTF
TRBV2	TRBJ1-6	16	TRBD1	NA	TGTGCCACCATCGGACAGGGGGCCCACTCTAATGCACAACTCTTCTTT	CATIGQGAHSNAQLFF
TRBV4-3	TRBJ2-1	15	NA	many	TGCGCCAGCAGCCAAGTGTTGGGGGCGCGGGTTGAGCAGTTCTTC	CASSQVLGARVEQFF
TRBV7-3	TRBJ1-6	16	NA	NA	TGTGCCAGCAGCTTATTTCCAGGATTATATAATTCACCCCTCCACTTT	CASSLFPGLYNSPLHF
TRBV5-1	TRBJ1-2	15	NA	many	TGCGCCAGCAGCGCCGCTGGGGAGTTAGCCTATGGCTACACCTTC	CASSAAGELAYGYTF
TRBV29-1	TRBJ2-6	14	NA	NA	TGCAGCGTTGGGGACGGCAAGGGGGCCAACGTCCTGACTTTC	CSVGDGKGANVLTF